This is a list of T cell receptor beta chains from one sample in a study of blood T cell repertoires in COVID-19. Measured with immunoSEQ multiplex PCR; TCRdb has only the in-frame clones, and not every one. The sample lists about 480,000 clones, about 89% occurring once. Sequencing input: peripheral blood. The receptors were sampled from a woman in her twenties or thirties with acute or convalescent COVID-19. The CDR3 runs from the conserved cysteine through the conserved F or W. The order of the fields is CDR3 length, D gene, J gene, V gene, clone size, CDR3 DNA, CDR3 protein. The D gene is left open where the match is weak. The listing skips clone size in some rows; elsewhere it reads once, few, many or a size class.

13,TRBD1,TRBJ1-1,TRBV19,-,TGTGCCAGTAGTATCACAGGGGACACTGAAGCTTTCTTT,CASSITGDTEAFF
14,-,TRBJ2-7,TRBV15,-,TGTGCCACCAGCAGCGAAGGACAAGCCTACGAGCAGTACTTC,CATSSEGQAYEQYF
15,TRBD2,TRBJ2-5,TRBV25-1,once,TGTGCCAGCAGTGAATTAGCGGGGGGAGGGGAGACCCAGTACTTC,CASSELAGGGETQYF
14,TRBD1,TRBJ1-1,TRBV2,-,TGTGCCAGCAGTGTGTCAGAGACAGGGGTTAACGCTTTCTTT,CASSVSETGVNAFF
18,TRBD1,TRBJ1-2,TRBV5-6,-,TGTGCCAGCAGCTTGCGGGTCGTAGGTCAGGGGGCTAACTATGGCTACACCTTC,CASSLRVVGQGANYGYTF
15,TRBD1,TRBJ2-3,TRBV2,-,TGTGCCAGTCTCCGACAGGGGGCGAGCCCAGATACGCAGTATTTT,CASLRQGASPDTQYF
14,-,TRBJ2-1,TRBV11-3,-,TGTGCCAGCAGCCCACCGGACTTCGGATCCGGGCAGTTCTTC,CASSPPDFGSGQFF
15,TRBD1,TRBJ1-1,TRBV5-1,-,TGCGCCAGCAGCTTGATTAGGGGGCCGAACACTGAAGCTTTCTTT,CASSLIRGPNTEAFF
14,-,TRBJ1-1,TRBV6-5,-,TGTGCCAGCCGGAGCCCCAGGGGGAACACTGAAGCTTTCTTT,CASRSPRGNTEAFF
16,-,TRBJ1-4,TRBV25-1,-,TGTGCCAGCAGTGACCCTTTGGGCAGGGGTAATGAAAAACTGTTTTTT,CASSDPLGRGNEKLFF
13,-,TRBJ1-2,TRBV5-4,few,TGTGCCAGCAGCCTCGACAGGAACTATGGCTACACCTTC,CASSLDRNYGYTF
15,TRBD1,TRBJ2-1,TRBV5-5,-,TGTGCCAGCAGCACTGGGACAGGAAGATACAATGAGCAGTTCTTC,CASSTGTGRYNEQFF
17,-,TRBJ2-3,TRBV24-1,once,TGTGCCACCAGTGATCCCTCGCCTCGAGGGGGAGGGGATACGCAGTATTTT,CATSDPSPRGGGDTQYF
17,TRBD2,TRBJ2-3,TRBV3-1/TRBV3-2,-,TGTGCCAGCAGTCCTCTAGCGGGGGGTCTCCACACAGATACGCAGTATTTT,CASSPLAGGLHTDTQYF
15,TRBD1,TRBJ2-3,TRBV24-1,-,TGTGCCACCAGTGATTCGGGACAGGGAGCAGATACGCAGTATTTT,CATSDSGQGADTQYF
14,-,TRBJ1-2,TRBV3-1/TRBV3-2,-,TGTGCCAGCAGCCAAGATTTACGGACTCCGGCCTACACCTTC,CASSQDLRTPAYTF
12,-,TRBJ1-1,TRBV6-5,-,TGTGCCAGCTCACAGGGAAACACTGAAGCTTTCTTT,CASSQGNTEAFF
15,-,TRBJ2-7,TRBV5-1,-,TGCGCCAGCAGCTTGGGTCCAGGGTCGAATTACGAGCAGTACTTC,CASSLGPGSNYEQYF
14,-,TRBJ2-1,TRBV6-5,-,TGTGCCAGCAGGAGGGGGGGGTCCTACAATGAGCAGTTCTTC,CASRRGGSYNEQFF
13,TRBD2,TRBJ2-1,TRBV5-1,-,TGCGCCAGCAGCTCCGGGGATAGCGGGGTGCCGTTCTTC,CASSSGDSGVPFF
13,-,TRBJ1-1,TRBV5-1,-,TGCGCCAGCAGCTTGGCAGGGAACCTAGAAGCTTTCTTT,CASSLAGNLEAFF
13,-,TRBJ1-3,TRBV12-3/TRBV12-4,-,TGTGCCAGCACAACAGGCTCTGGAAACACCATATATTTT,CASTTGSGNTIYF
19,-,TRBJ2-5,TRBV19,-,TGTGCCAGTAGTATAGGGGCCGCAACACGAACCGTGTACCAAGAGACCCAGTACTTC,CASSIGAATRTVYQETQYF
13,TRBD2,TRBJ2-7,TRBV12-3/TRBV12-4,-,TGTGCCAGCCGGGCTAGCGGAGCCTACGAGCAGTACTTC,CASRASGAYEQYF
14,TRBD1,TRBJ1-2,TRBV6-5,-,TGTGCCAGCAGGAGGGACAGCCTCAACTATGGCTACACCTTC,CASRRDSLNYGYTF
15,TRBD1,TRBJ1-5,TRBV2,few,TGTGCCAGCACCTCGACAGGGAATGGGGATCAGCCCCAGCATTTT,CASTSTGNGDQPQHF
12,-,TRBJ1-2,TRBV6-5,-,TGTGCCAGCACCGAAGAGGGCTATGGCTACACCTTC,CASTEEGYGYTF
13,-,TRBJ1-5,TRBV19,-,TGTGCCAGTAGTACATACTTTGATCAGCCCCAGCATTTT,CASSTYFDQPQHF
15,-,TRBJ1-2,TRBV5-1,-,TGCGCCAGCAGCTTGGAACAGGGATATGACTATGGCTACACCTTC,CASSLEQGYDYGYTF
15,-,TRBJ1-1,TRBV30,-,TGTGCCTGGAGTGTTACCACCTCGGAGCCCACTGAAGCTTTCTTT,CAWSVTTSEPTEAFF
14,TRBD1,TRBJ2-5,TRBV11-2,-,TGTGCCAGCAGAACCTCAGGGGGCCAAGAGACCCAGTACTTC,CASRTSGGQETQYF
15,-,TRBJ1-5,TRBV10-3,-,TGTGCCACCCAGGGACGAGGACAGAGCAATCAGCCCCAGCATTTT,CATQGRGQSNQPQHF
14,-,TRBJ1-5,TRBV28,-,TGTGCCAGCAGCGACTTAGATAGCAATCAGCCCCAGCATTTT,CASSDLDSNQPQHF
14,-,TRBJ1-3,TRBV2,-,TGTGCCAGCAGTGAGGGAGGGGCTGGAAACACCATATATTTT,CASSEGGAGNTIYF
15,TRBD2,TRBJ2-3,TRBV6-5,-,TGTGCCAGCAGCGTCCGCAGCGGGGGCACAGATACGCAGTATTTT,CASSVRSGGTDTQYF
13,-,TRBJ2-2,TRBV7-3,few,TGTGCCAGCAGCCCCCGGCGGCCCGGGGAGCTGTTTTTT,CASSPRRPGELFF
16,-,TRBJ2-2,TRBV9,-,TGTGCCAGCAGCGTGGACAGCAGGGGATGGGCCGGGGAGCTGTTTTTT,CASSVDSRGWAGELFF
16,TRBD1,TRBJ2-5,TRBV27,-,TGTGCCAGCAGTTCCGCCGGGACAGGGCAGCAAGAGACCCAGTACTTC,CASSSAGTGQQETQYF
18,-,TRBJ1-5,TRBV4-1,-,TGCGCCAGCAGCCAACACCCCTTGCGACACGGGGAAAATCAGCCCCAGCATTTT,CASSQHPLRHGENQPQHF
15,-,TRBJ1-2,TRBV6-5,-,TGTGCCAGCAGTTACTCTAGGACGGGGGACTATGGCTACACCTTC,CASSYSRTGDYGYTF
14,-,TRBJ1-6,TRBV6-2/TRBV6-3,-,TGTGCCAGCAGTTATTCCCGGGGGAATTCACCCCTCCACTTT,CASSYSRGNSPLHF
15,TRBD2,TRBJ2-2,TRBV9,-,TGTGCCAGCAGCGGGGGACTAGCTTCTGCCGGGGAGCTGTTTTTT,CASSGGLASAGELFF
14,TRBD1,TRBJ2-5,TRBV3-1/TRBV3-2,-,TGTGCCAGCAGCCAGAGGACAGGGAGGGAGACCCAGTACTTC,CASSQRTGRETQYF
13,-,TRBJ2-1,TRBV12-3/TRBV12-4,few,TGTGCCAGCAGTCCACAGGGTGGTGATGAGCAGTTCTTC,CASSPQGGDEQFF
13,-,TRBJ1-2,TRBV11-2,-,TGTGCCAGCAGCTTATCGCAGGGCTATGGCTACACCTTC,CASSLSQGYGYTF
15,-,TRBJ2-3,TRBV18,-,TGTGCCAGCTCACCACTAGGGAGGAGCACAGATACGCAGTATTTT,CASSPLGRSTDTQYF